This paragraph covers one T cell receptor beta chain sequence. The antigen it recognizes is unknown. No per-base quality is available; no much larger clone lies one base away. The data were taken from a study of cytomegalovirus exposure and HLA in healthy donors (dated by TCRdb to the late 2010s). With regard to the full study: An earlier analysis of a few hundred of the donors reported 250 to 350 Gb of sequence data and around 100 million unique TCR beta sequences obtained from roughly 180 million T cells. An early release that covered around 590 HLA-typed donors contained approximately 300 gigabases of sequencing data and 70 million to 100 million unique TCR sequences. Among the 398 genotyped donors, approximately 76% belonged to the genetic ancestry cluster associated with self-reported Caucasian donors. The study was designed to test whether signatures of past pathogen exposure could be identified by cataloging public T cell receptors. The T cell repertoires of several hundred subjects were profiled by immunosequencing and related to cytomegalovirus serostatus. A separate validation cohort of over 95 different subjects was used in addition to the 666-subject first cohort. High-throughput TCR immunosequencing, statistical association of individual TCRs with disease status, and machine learning were combined to predict cytomegalovirus infection status. A later analysis re-examined previously published TCR beta repertoires from around 670 donors and added high-resolution HLA genotyping to investigate patterns of TCR occurrence. Rather than drawing on any new phenotypic data, the later analysis identified candidate immune exposures from TCR beta sequences and the way those sequences occurred across donors. In an earlier analysis of a few hundred of the donors, high-throughput TCR beta sequencing was used to judge whether each TCR beta V gene segment behaved as functional or pseudogenic. Donor age, sex, ethnicity and CMV serostatus were collected together with the repertoire data. A later genetic analysis took genome-wide SNP genotypes for about 60% of the roughly 670 donors and used that subset as a discovery cohort. Every repertoire in the discovery cohort had been generated on one and the same sequencing platform. HLA typing covered class I and class II loci at four-digit resolution. The number of typed donors differed by locus: 629-630 for A, B, C, DRB1 and DQB1; 522 for DQA1; approximately 600 for DPA1; and around 490 for DPB1. Four to six DR-DQ haplotypes were handled as single units for association and clustering, since linkage in the cohort was strong. Across approximately 420 genotyped donors of the cohort, an average of about 200,000 unique TCR beta nucleotide sequences per donor were sequenced, and 15% to 20% of those sequences were non-productive.

V drops 1 base and J drops 8 bases, leaving 13 bases in between. The CDR3 starts with the cysteine, ends with the phenylalanine, and has 14 residues. This entry keeps only the CDR3 DNA: 42 bases, framed from base 1. The germline V gene specifies SGHDT as CDR1 and YYEEEE as CDR2. The cohort was made up of 650 to 700 healthy bone marrow donors. At the time of sampling, every cohort member was nominally healthy, though immune exposures that went unrecorded were likely present. The donor was CMV seropositive and belonged to the group of 250 to 300 seropositive cohort members. Each donor provided a peripheral blood sample, and peripheral blood mononuclear cells were used for TCR beta sequencing. Genomic DNA extraction from the blood cell samples was performed with the Qiagen DNeasy Blood Extraction Kit. General conclusions and limits of the study: In a later analysis, HLA-associated TCR beta chains showed more clonal expansion and lower generation probabilities than non-associated chains that were equally common. Sequencing depth was assumed to be roughly uniform across donors in the presence/absence analyses, though that assumption may not hold. A further reported finding was that TCR beta sequences accurately predicted the HLA-A and HLA-B alleles for most subjects in the first cohort. A cluster of highly shared sequence variants was judged likely to be a technical artifact of the sequencing pipeline. Most CMV-associated TCR beta chains appeared to be HLA-restricted in a later analysis, and the HLA associations seemed to be driven largely by CMV exposure. The only immune exposure information available for the cohort was CMV serostatus. Most TCR sequences were observed very rarely across donors, whereas some public TCRs were present in many individuals. Because counts were too low, 15 to 20 rarely observed V segments, including chromosome 9 orphons, were excluded from the earlier analysis of roughly 580 of the donors. In a later genetic analysis, fewer N-insertions in productive TCRs were reported among donors in an Asian-associated ancestry cluster than the approximately 630-donor mean. A later analysis found that TCR association rates varied across HLA loci, with DRB1 alleles showing the most associated TCRs and HLA-C alleles the fewest. Only TCR beta chains were sequenced in this cohort, and the absence of alpha or paired-chain data limited detectable features. A total of fewer than 200 TCR beta chains were listed by the study as associated with cytomegalovirus. A later analysis associated about 17,000 TCR beta sequences with specific HLA alleles at a false discovery rate of 0.05. Cytomegalovirus status was reported to be diagnosed by the classifier with high specificity and sensitivity in both the original and validation cohorts. Correlated functional status among segregating V segments might reflect linkage disequilibrium, but an unknown experimental factor could not be ruled out. In an earlier analysis of 587 of the donors, most TCR beta V segments appeared in productive rearrangements about 87% or about 30% of the time, broadly matching IMGT annotations. In vitro tests confirmed that a few of the cytomegalovirus-associated TCR beta chains recognize cytomegalovirus antigens. A later analysis reported that several top co-occurrence clusters appeared linked to parvovirus B19, influenza, CMV and Epstein-Barr virus. When HLA alleles, especially DR and DQ, strongly co-occurred, attributing TCR associations to individual alleles was difficult. According to the authors, the approach could potentially be generalized to other disease states and immunological phenotypes. V-gene and J-gene trimming of TCR beta chains was associated with a missense DCLRE1C variant in a later genetic analysis, and the association was replicated in an independent cohort. Because HLA typing was unavailable for some donors at each locus, only the typed subset was used in association tests. Some IMGT-functional V segments, including TRBV6-2 and TRBV6-3, could not be told apart with the 87-base-pair reads, so those segments were excluded.

Receptor libraries were prepared by the immunoSEQ multiplex PCR assay. A mixture of 60 forward primers for TCR Vbeta segments and 13 reverse primers for TCR Jbeta segments was used in the multiplex PCR. A multiplex PCR assay on genomic DNA amplified the CDR3 region of rearranged TCR beta genes. The amplified TCR beta libraries were sequenced on the Illumina HiSeq System as 87-base-pair reads. The published analysis was carried out like this. In a later analysis, 80 million or so unique TCR beta chains were counted across the 650 to 750 repertoires, and about 9.9 million of these chains were shared by at least two donors. Raw reads were error-corrected and collapsed into unique sequences by a nearest-neighbor algorithm in which closely related sequences were merged to remove PCR and sequencing errors. CDR3 sequences were aligned to IMGT reference sequences to assign V, D and J gene segments. For a sequence to be retained, a match of at least six nucleotides to both a V gene segment and a J gene segment was required. A rearrangement counted as productive if the CDR3 had no stop codons and remained in frame with V and J, and every other rearrangement counted as non-productive. CDR3 was defined according to IMGT convention as the region running from the second conserved V-encoded cysteine to the conserved J-encoded phenylalanine. The earlier analysis of 500 to 600 of the donors excluded sequences that lacked an unambiguous match to a single V gene segment. An earlier analysis of 587 of the donors called V segments functional above 56.7% productive rearrangements and segregating when the between-donor standard deviation exceeded 5%. A statistical classification framework was built for diagnosing cytomegalovirus status from the catalog of TCR beta chain sequences. A later analysis assigned V and J genes by comparing TCR nucleotide sequences with IMGT/GENE-DB human TR gene sequences. A later analysis assigned CDR3 sequences and most-parsimonious VDJ recombination scenarios with the TCRdist pipeline. In a later analysis, every TCR beta chain was defined by the combination of its CDR3 amino acid sequence and its V-gene family, and reads without a unique V-gene family were dropped. To address suspected cross-contamination and a sequencing artifact, a later analysis removed around 590 highly shared, low-generation-probability nucleotide sequences. In a later analysis, a clonal expansion index was calculated for each public chain from normalized within-repertoire ranks of inferred template counts. Generation probabilities in a later analysis came from a VDJ recombination model fitted to out-of-frame rearrangements, and those results were checked against IGoR. In a later analysis, TCR-TCR, TCR-HLA and TCR-CMV co-occurrence was scored with hypergeometric tests, and a repertoire-size bias correction was applied to TCR pairs. In a later analysis, false discovery rates were estimated by permuting HLA or CMV assignments 20 times. A later analysis grouped co-occurring TCRs with DBSCAN, adding TCRdist sequence similarity when clustering within HLA-allele-positive subsets. Repertoires with fewer than 30,000 or more than 120,000 public chains were left out of co-occurrence clustering, as were about five repertoires with anomalous nucleotide sharing. Drawn from immuneACCESS, this table holds only the in-frame rearrangements with V and J called that TCRdb kept. Clones are partly lost; checked studies trace under half to an unresolved V gene and leave the rest unexplained. The V and J calls and clone size were taken over from that table, and D and trimming were inferred from the DNA. Counted in this sample were some 120,000 clones; roughly two thirds of them appeared once. The ten biggest clones cover roughly 1.5% of the sample.

The sequence was collected from a man aged 25 to 45 in good health and CMV-seropositive. Sequencing was carried out using PBMCs. The V and J segments used are TRBV5-6 and TRBJ2-4; TRBD2 could be the D gene, as 6 bases match. The DNA sequence follows: TGTGCCAGCAGCTTGACGGCGGGGTCAGACATTCAGTACTTC. This yields the protein CASSLTAGSDIQYF.